The 25 T cell receptor beta chains reported below all come from one sample, sequenced in a study of CD8 T cells in Susac syndrome (dated by TCRdb to between 2018 and 2020). Libraries were built with the immunoSEQ multiplex PCR assay. RNA was extracted using the RNeasy kit, and roughly 0.45 to 1 ug of the RNA was reverse transcribed with random hexamers. Using fastp at Q25 and MiXCR, TCRdb reprocessed the public reads and kept productive beta chains. Each entry is one CDR3 protein sequence, shown with its most common DNA and genes. In this sample the table shows tens of thousands of distinct CDR3 sequences, 93% of which occur a single time. The ten largest account for 0.45% to 0.65% of the sample. Input material: CD8+ T cells from PBMCs. The receptors come from a human donor in good health.

The chain employs TRBV4-1 and TRBJ2-3, with D hard to call. Germline V lookup: CDR1 MGHRA, CDR2 YSYEKL. Trimming took off 3 bases at V and 3 bases at J, with 19 bases between the two ends. The CDR3 is made up of 17 amino acids. CDR3 nucleotides: TGCGCCAGCAGCCACCCCATGTCCGTCCTGGGGACAGATACGCAGTATTTT. This sequence encodes CASSHPMSVLGTDTQYF.

V usage is TRBV27 and J usage is TRBJ2-1, with 9 nucleotides matching TRBD2. Germline CDR1 is MNHEY and CDR2 is SMNVEV (reference sequence). After removal of 6 bases from V and 10 bases from J, the junction contained 10 bases not matched to a gene. The CDR3 has 14 residues. The CDR3 sequence: CASRLGLAGHEQFF. The CDR3, as DNA: TGTGCCAGCAGATTAGGGCTAGCGGGACACGAGCAGTTCTTC.

The genes are TRBV9 and TRBJ2-3, with D uncertain. V was clipped by 0 bases and J by 3 bases, with 11 bases between them. Germline CDR1 reads SGDLS; CDR2 reads YYNGEE. The CDR3 runs to 15 residues. CDR3 coding DNA: TGTGCCAGCAGCGTAGAAACTGGGGATACAGATACGCAGTATTTT. Translation: CASSVETGDTDTQYF.

The chain joins TRBV3-1 to TRBJ2-1, with TRBD2 matching 7 bases. This CDR3 has 17 amino acids. V shed 0 bases and J 8 bases; nucleotides not matched to a gene: 13. Per germline, CDR1 LGHDT and CDR2 YNNKEL (reference sequence). CDR3 sequence: CASSQDTAGVGFYEQFF. The CDR3 region has the DNA TGTGCCAGCAGCCAAGATACGGCGGGAGTAGGTTTTTATGAGCAGTTCTTC.

The rearrangement uses TRBV11-2 and TRBJ2-5; TRBD2 matches at 13 bases. This CDR3 comprises 17 residues. Germline V lookup: CDR1 SGHAT, CDR2 FQNNGV. The trim removed 1 base at V and 1 base at J, leaving 3 bases unmatched. In DNA form, the CDR3 reads TGTGCCAGCAGCTTAGGGGGACTAGCGGGGACCCAAGAGACCCAGTACTTC. Encoded protein: CASSLGGLAGTQETQYF.

The V and J genes are TRBV29-1 and TRBJ2-5; D might be TRBD2 (5 bases). The V and J ends lost 0 bases and 1 base respectively, with 12 bases between them. The CDR3 has 15 amino acids. CDR1 is SQVTM, CDR2 ANQGSEA, per germline. The DNA for the CDR3 is TGCAGCGTTGAAGAACGGGGAAGCGCCCAAGAGACCCAGTACTTC. This translates into CSVEERGSAQETQYF.

The rearrangement links TRBV2 to TRBJ2-7, with 7 bases identical to TRBD2. Unmatched junction bases numbered 9, after V lost 1 base and J lost 3 bases. Germline CDR1 SNHLY, CDR2 FYNNEI. The CDR3 runs to 16 residues. CDR3 loop: CASSEGGLAANYEQYF. The CDR3, as DNA: TGTGCCAGCAGTGAAGGTGGGCTAGCGGCCAACTACGAGCAGTACTTC.

This clonotype turned up a few times. The chain has TRBV20-1 and TRBJ2-1; TRBD1 agrees at 8 bases. The CDR3 is 13 residues long. V shed 7 bases and J 4 bases; nucleotides not matched to a gene: 6. Germline-derived CDR1 and CDR2 are DFQATT and SNEGSKA (reference sequence). The CDR3 loop is CSVRTGSYNEQFF. The CDR3 nucleotides read TGCAGTGTTCGGACAGGGTCATACAATGAGCAGTTCTTC.

The chain uses TRBV7-9 and TRBJ1-2; D is undetermined. The CDR3 spans 16 residues. CDR1 and CDR2 (germline): SEHNR, FQNEAQ (reference sequence). Trimming removed 2 bases at V and 8 bases at J, with 21 bases between. This CDR3 reads CASSLSLAPNGEGYTF. The CDR3 DNA reads as TGTGCCAGCAGCTTATCTCTGGCCCCGAACGGAGAGGGCTACACCTTC.

This sequence joins TRBV19 and TRBJ1-2; D is unresolved. Germline CDR1 and CDR2: LNHDA and SQIVND (reference sequence). V shed 3 bases and J shed 5 bases, with 13 bases lying between them. The CDR3 runs to 14 residues. This CDR3 is CASSISDGPYGYTF. Written as DNA, the CDR3 is TGTGCCAGTAGTATCTCCGACGGACCGTATGGCTACACCTTC.

This chain connects TRBV11-2 to TRBJ2-1; D gene uncertain. The CDR3 consists of 13 residues. V gave up 0 bases and J gave up 9 bases, with 9 bases separating them. The germline V gene encodes CDR1 SGHAT and CDR2 FQNNGV. The DNA for the CDR3 is TGTGCCAGCAGCTTAGAGGTTACGATTGAGCAGTTCTTC. It encodes CASSLEVTIEQFF.

The rearrangement joins TRBV28 to TRBJ2-5; TRBD2 agrees at 13 bases. Losses at the gene ends were 3 bases for V and 5 bases for J; bases not matched to a gene: 6. This CDR3 has 16 residues. CDR1 and CDR2 from the germline V gene are MDHEN and SYDVKM. CDR3 nucleotide sequence: TGTGCCAGCAGTTTCCCTGGACTAGCGGGAGAGGAGACCCAGTACTTC. Protein: CASSFPGLAGEETQYF.

This clonotype is a singleton in its sample. The rearrangement links TRBV27 to TRBJ2-1, with a weak D call TRBD2 (6 bases). The CDR3 sequence is 13 residues long. V was shortened by 10 bases and J by 8 bases, with 18 bases between the two germline ends. Germline V lookup: CDR1 MNHEY, CDR2 SMNVEV (reference sequence). CDR3 protein: CATAWRGGYEQFF. CDR3 in DNA: TGTGCCACGGCCTGGCGGGGAGGCTATGAGCAGTTCTTC.

As regards this clonotype: Germline is not matched at one junction end, which may reflect a read error. The chain joins TRBV12-3 or TRBV12-4 to TRBJ2-1; D possibly matches TRBD1 or TRBD2 (5 bases each). The CDR3 runs 11 residues. The DNA for the CDR3 is TGTGCCAGCAGTACCGGGACCTACCAGCTCTTC. Protein product: CASSTGTYQLF.

This chain links TRBV28 with TRBJ1-3, with D unresolved. V lost 4 bases and J 2 bases, leaving 15 bases between the germline ends. The CDR3 covers 16 residues. The V gene's germline CDR1 is MDHEN and CDR2 SYDVKM. CDR3 coding DNA: TGTGCCAGCAGTTCACCGACCTCCGGGGCTGGAAACACCATATATTTT. The encoded protein is CASSSPTSGAGNTIYF. Combining the CDR3 with reference TRBV28 and TRBJ1-3 gives the whole variable domain DVKVTQSSRYLVKRTGEKVFLECVQDMDHENMFWYRQDPGLGLRLIYFSYDVKMKEKGDIPEGYSVSREKKERFSLILESASTNQTSMYLCASSSPTSGAGNTIYFGEGSWLTVV.

In DNA form, the CDR3 reads TGTGCCAGCAGTTTGGAGCGGGAGGACCAATACAATGAGCAGTTCTTC. Translation gives CASSLEREDQYNEQFF. The V gene is TRBV28, the J gene TRBJ2-1, with 9 nucleotides matching TRBD2. This CDR3 contains 16 residues. Germline V CDR1 and CDR2: MDHEN, SYDVKM. With 3 bases clipped from V and 4 bases from J, the junction kept 7 bases outside the gene matches.

This clonotype was detected once. The CDR3, as DNA: TGTGCCAGCGGGAGGGTTGGGGGCAATCAGCCCCAGCATTTT. Residues: CASGRVGGNQPQHF. The genes are TRBV12-3 or TRBV12-4 and TRBJ1-5; D is undetermined. This CDR3 contains 14 residues. V was trimmed by 8 bases and J by 2 bases, leaving 13 bases between them.

The chain combines TRBV29-1 with TRBJ2-7, with D possibly being TRBD1 or TRBD2 (6 bases each). This CDR3 is 15 amino acids long. V lost 0 bases to trimming and J lost 0 bases, with 12 bases between them. From germline, CDR1 is SQVTM and CDR2 ANQGSEA. The CDR3 DNA reads as TGCAGCGTTGAAGAACGAGGGGGGTACTCCTACGAGCAGTACTTC. Protein: CSVEERGGYSYEQYF.

The chain links TRBV24-1 to TRBJ2-3; 8 bases line up with TRBD2. CDR1 and CDR2 from the germline V gene are KGHDR and SFDVKD. The trim removed 3 bases at V and 4 bases at J, leaving 5 bases unmatched. This CDR3 has 15 amino acids. DNA of the CDR3: TGTGCCACCAGTGATGAGCGGGAGCGGCCAGATACGCAGTATTTT. Protein: CATSDERERPDTQYF.

This chain joins TRBV12-3 or TRBV12-4 and TRBJ1-5; D unresolved. V lost 1 base, J lost 0 bases, and 4 bases lay in between. The CDR3 covers 14 residues. CDR3 nucleotides: TGTGCCAGCAGTTTAGAAGGTAGCAATCAGCCCCAGCATTTT. Protein sequence: CASSLEGSNQPQHF.

The chain combines TRBV19 with TRBJ2-7, with TRBD2 matching over 8 bases. This CDR3 comprises 14 residues. CDR1 and CDR2 from the germline V gene are LNHDA and SQIVND (reference sequence). V lost 2 bases, J lost 2 bases, and 2 bases stayed unmatched. The CDR3 DNA follows: TGTGCCAGTAGTATAACAGCGGGGGCCTACGAGCAGTACTTC. Translation: CASSITAGAYEQYF.

The chain carries TRBV13 and TRBJ2-3; D is undetermined. Germline V gene data show CDR1 as PRHDT and CDR2 as FYEKMQ (reference sequence). V was cut by 6 bases and J by 3 bases, with 13 bases left in between. The CDR3 consists of 14 residues. The CDR3 coding sequence is TGTGCCAGCAGAATAGCATGGGCGACAGATACGCAGTATTTT. The encoded protein is CASRIAWATDTQYF.

The chain links TRBV18 to TRBJ2-7; D not certain. The CDR3 is 14 amino acids. V dropped 0 bases and J dropped 7 bases, with 13 bases sitting between them. Germline CDR1 reads KGHSH; CDR2 reads LQKENI. CDR3 in DNA: TGTGCCAGCTCACCACCGATCTACCCCACGGAGCAGTACTTC. Its protein is CASSPPIYPTEQYF.

This chain uses TRBV30 with TRBJ1-1, with D tentatively TRBD1 (6 bases). The CDR3 covers 12 residues. The V and J ends lost 0 bases and 8 bases respectively, with 10 bases between them. The germline V gene encodes CDR1 GTSNPN and CDR2 SVGIG (reference sequence). The CDR3 here is CAWSVLGGEAFF. The CDR3 DNA sequence: TGTGCCTGGAGTGTTTTGGGGGGCGAAGCTTTCTTT.

This chain joins TRBV4-1 and TRBJ1-2, with a possible D match to TRBD1 (6 bases). CDR1 is MGHRA, CDR2 YSYEKL, per germline. V shed 5 bases and J shed 4 bases, with 11 bases lying between them. The CDR3 is 13 amino acids. The CDR3 DNA reads as TGCGCCAGCAGCGTACAGGGCGGCTATGGCTACACCTTC. It yields the protein CASSVQGGYGYTF.